This note documents a single T cell receptor (beta chain) sequence. What it recognizes is unknown. This specimen comes from a study of OX40 agonist ivuxolimab in advanced cancers. Study summary: Under the entry rules, prior anti-PD-1, anti-PD-L1 or anti-CTLA-4 therapy was allowed, and more than 35% had some.

Study findings and constraints: At 0.1 to 3.0 mg/kg, clonal expansion of CD4+ and CD8+ blood T cells had occurred by week 6.

The method was immunoSEQ multiplex PCR; TCRdb's version includes in-frame clones alone and lacks a portion of them. This sample has about 22,000 clones; roughly 88% occur once, and the top ten carry under 40%. Blood was sampled at baseline, cycle 4 day 1, and cycle 7 day 1. The CDR3 length is 18 residues. Germline values: CDR1 SGHAT, CDR2 FQNNGV. Trimming removed 0 bases from V and 0 bases from J, with 18 bases in between. This sequence joins TRBV11-2 and TRBJ2-7; D is possibly TRBD2 (5 bases). The TCR was taken from an adult with an advanced solid tumor such as melanoma, head and neck, liver or kidney cancer. The material sequenced was CD4+ or CD8+ T cells sorted from blood, taken in a trial of the OX40 agonist ivuxolimab. DNA for the CDR3: TGTGCCAGCAGCTTAGAGAGGTGGGCAGTGGGGAGCTCCTACGAGCAGTACTTC. This encodes CASSLERWAVGSSYEQYF.